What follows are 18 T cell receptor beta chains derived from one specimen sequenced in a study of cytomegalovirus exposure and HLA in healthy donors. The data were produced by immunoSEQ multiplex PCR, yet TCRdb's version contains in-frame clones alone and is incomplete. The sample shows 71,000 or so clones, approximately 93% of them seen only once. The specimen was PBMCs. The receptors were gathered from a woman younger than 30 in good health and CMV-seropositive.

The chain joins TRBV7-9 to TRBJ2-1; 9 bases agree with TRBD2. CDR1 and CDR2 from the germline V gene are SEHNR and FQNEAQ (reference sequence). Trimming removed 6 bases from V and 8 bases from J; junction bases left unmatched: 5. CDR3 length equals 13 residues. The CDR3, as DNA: TGTGCCAGCAGGCCTAGCGGGGACTATGAGCAGTTCTTC. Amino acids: CASRPSGDYEQFF. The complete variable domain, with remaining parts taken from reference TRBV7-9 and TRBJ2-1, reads DTGVSQNPRHKITKRGQNVTFRCDPISEHNRLYWYRQTLGQGPEFLTYFQNEAQLEKSRLLSDRFSAERPKGSFSTLEIQRTEQGDSAMYLCASRPSGDYEQFFGPGTRLTVL.

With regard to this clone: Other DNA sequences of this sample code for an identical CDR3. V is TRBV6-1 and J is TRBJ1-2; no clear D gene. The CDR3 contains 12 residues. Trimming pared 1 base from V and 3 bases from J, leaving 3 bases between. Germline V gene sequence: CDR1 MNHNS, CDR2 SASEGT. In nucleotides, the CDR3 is TGTGCCAGCAGTGAAGGAGACTATGGCTACACCTTC. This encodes CASSEGDYGYTF.

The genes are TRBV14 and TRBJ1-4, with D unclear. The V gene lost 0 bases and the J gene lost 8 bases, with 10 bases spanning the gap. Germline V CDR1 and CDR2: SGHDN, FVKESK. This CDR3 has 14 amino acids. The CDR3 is CASSQDLRVEKLFF. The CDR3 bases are TGTGCCAGCAGCCAAGATCTGAGGGTCGAAAAACTGTTTTTT.

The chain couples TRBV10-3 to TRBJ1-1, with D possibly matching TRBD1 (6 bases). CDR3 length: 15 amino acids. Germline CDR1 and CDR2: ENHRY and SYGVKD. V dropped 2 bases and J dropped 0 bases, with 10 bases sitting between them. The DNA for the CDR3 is TGTGCCATCAGTGAGAGGGGGGGTTTGAACACTGAAGCTTTCTTT. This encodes CAISERGGLNTEAFF.

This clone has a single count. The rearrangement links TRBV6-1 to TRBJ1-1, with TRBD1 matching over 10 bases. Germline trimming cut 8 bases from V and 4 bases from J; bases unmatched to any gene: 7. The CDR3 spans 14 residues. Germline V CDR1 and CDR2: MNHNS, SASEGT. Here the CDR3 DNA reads TGTGCCAGCCGAAGGGGGACAGGGGCCACTGAAGCTTTCTTT. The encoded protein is CASRRGTGATEAFF.

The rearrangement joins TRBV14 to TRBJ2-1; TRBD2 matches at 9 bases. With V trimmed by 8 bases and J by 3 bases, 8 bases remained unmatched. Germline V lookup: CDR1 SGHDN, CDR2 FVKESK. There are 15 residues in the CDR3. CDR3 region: CASGGGGAVYNEQFF. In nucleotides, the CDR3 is TGTGCCAGCGGAGGCGGGGGGGCTGTCTACAATGAGCAGTTCTTC.

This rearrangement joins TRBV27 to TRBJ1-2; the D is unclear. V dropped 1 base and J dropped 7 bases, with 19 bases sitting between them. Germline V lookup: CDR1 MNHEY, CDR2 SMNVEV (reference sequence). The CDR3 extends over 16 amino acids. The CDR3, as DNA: TGTGCCAGCAGTTTATACGCCCACTACCTAGAGGGTGGCTACACCTTC. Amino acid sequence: CASSLYAHYLEGGYTF.

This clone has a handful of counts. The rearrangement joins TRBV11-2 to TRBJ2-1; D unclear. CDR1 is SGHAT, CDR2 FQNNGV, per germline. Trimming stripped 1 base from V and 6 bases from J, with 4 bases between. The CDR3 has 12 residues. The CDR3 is CASSLVSNEQFF. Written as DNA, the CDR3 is TGTGCCAGCAGCTTAGTTAGCAATGAGCAGTTCTTC.

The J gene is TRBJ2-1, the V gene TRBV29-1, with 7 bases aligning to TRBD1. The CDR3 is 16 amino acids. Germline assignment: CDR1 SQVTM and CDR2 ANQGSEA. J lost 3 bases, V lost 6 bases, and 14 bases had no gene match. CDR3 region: CSVKVPGQGVYNEQFF. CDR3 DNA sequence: TGCAGCGTCAAAGTTCCTGGGCAGGGGGTCTACAATGAGCAGTTCTTC.

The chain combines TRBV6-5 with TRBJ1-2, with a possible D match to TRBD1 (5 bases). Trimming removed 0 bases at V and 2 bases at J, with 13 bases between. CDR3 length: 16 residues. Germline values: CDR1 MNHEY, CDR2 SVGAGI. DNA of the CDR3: TGTGCCAGCAGTTACTCGCGGACACGGATAAACTATGGCTACACCTTC. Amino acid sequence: CASSYSRTRINYGYTF.

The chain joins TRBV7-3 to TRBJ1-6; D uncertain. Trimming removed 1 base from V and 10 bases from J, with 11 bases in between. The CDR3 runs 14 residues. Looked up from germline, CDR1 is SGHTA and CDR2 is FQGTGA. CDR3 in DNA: TGTGCCAGCAGCTTAAATGCTGCGGGATCACCCCTCCACTTT. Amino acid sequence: CASSLNAAGSPLHF.

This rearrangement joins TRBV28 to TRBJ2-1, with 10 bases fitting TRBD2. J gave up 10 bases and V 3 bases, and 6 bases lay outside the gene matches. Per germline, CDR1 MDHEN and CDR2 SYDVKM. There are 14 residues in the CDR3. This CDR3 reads CASSFPPSGGEQFF. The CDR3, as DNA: TGTGCCAGCAGTTTCCCCCCTAGCGGGGGAGAGCAGTTCTTC.

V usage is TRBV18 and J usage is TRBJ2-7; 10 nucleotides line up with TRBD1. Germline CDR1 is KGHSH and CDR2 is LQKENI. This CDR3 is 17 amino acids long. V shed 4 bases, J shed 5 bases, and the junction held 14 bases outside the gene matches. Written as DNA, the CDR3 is TGTGCCAGCTCACTTTCCCGGGACAGGGGTTATTATAACGAGCAGTACTTC. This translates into CASSLSRDRGYYNEQYF.

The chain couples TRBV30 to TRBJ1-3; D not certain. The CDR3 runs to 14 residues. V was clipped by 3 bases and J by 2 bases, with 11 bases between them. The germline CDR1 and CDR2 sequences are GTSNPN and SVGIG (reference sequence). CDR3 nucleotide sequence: TGTGCCTGGAGCCGGGGAGGAACTGGAAACACCATATATTTT. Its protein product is CAWSRGGTGNTIYF.

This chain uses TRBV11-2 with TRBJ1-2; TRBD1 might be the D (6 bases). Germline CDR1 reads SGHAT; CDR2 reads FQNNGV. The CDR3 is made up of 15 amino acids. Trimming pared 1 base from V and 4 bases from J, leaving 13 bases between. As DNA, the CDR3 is TGTGCCAGCAGCTTAGGTGCAGGGGCTTTCTATGGCTACACCTTC. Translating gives CASSLGAGAFYGYTF.

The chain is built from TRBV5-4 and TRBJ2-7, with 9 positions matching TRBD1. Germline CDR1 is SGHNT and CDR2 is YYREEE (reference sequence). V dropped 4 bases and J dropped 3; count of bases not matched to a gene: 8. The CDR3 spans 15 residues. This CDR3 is CASSGTGTGFYEQYF. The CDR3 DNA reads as TGTGCCAGCAGCGGAACCGGGACAGGGTTCTACGAGCAGTACTTC.

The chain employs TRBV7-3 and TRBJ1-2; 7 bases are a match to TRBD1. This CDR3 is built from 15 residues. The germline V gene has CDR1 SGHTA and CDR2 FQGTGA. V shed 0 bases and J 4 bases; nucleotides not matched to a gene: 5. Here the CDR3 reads CASSLTHRDSYGYTF. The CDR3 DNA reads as TGTGCCAGCAGCTTAACCCACCGGGACAGCTATGGCTACACCTTC.

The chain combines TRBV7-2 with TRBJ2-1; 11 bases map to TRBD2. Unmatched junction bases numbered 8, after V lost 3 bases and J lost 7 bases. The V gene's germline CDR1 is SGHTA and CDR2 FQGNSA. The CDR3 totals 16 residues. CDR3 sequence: CASSLASGGYSNEQFF. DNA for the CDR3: TGTGCCAGCAGCTTGGCTAGCGGGGGGTATAGTAATGAGCAGTTCTTC.